Shown below are 21 T cell receptor beta chains from a single sample sequenced in a study of cytomegalovirus exposure and HLA in healthy donors. TCRdb keeps only in-frame clones here, not all; method: immunoSEQ multiplex PCR. The profile shows 56,000 or so clones, around 93% of them singletons. The specimen was PBMCs. All receptors derive from a woman aged 18 to 35 in good health and CMV-seropositive.

V gene TRBV2 combines with J gene TRBJ2-7; D remains ambiguous. In germline, CDR1 is SNHLY, CDR2 FYNNEI. CDR3 length equals 13 residues. The V gene lost 3 bases and the J gene lost 4 bases, with 10 bases spanning the gap. As DNA, the CDR3 is TGTGCCAGCAGTGATCTACTGAAATACGAGCAGTACTTC. Protein: CASSDLLKYEQYF.

V and J are TRBV27 and TRBJ2-5, with 13 nucleotides matching TRBD2. Trimming cost V 6 bases and J 5 bases; bases outside gene matches: 9. The length of the CDR3 is 16 residues. Germline V gives CDR1 MNHEY, CDR2 SMNVEV (reference sequence). The CDR3 region is CASRRRLAGGGETQYF. The CDR3, as DNA: TGTGCCAGCAGGCGAAGACTAGCGGGGGGTGGGGAGACCCAGTACTTC.

The chain links TRBV5-6 to TRBJ2-7; 7 bases align to TRBD2. After removal of 4 bases from V and 3 bases from J, the junction contained 1 base not matched to a gene. The CDR3 is made up of 12 amino acids. The V gene's germline CDR1 is SGHDT and CDR2 YYEEEE. The CDR3 loop reads CASSRDYYEQYF. As DNA, the CDR3 is TGTGCCAGCAGCCGGGACTACTACGAGCAGTACTTC.

The V and J genes are TRBV2 and TRBJ2-1; 11 bases match TRBD2. CDR1 is SNHLY and CDR2 is FYNNEI in the germline V gene. CDR3 length: 15 amino acids. J gave up 7 bases and V 6 bases, and 8 bases lay outside the gene matches. The CDR3 region has the DNA TGTGCCAGCAGAACGATTAGCGGGGGGGCGAATGAGCAGTTCTTC. It specifies CASRTISGGANEQFF.

This clone was seen a few times. This chain connects TRBV29-1 to TRBJ2-1; 7 positions match TRBD1. The CDR3 has 12 residues. The V segment lost 7 bases and the J segment 5 bases; nucleotides outside the gene matches: 5. Germline CDR1 is SQVTM and CDR2 is ANQGSEA. The CDR3 region is CSETGQHNEQFF. The DNA of the CDR3 is TGCAGCGAGACGGGACAGCACAATGAGCAGTTCTTC.

The chain uses TRBV5-1 and TRBJ2-2; TRBD2 might be the D (5 bases). V was cut by 7 bases and J by 0 bases, with 10 bases left in between. The CDR3 length is 14 residues. In germline, CDR1 is SGHRS, CDR2 YFSETQ. CDR3 sequence: CASALAPNTGELFF. DNA of the CDR3: TGCGCCAGCGCGCTAGCTCCGAACACCGGGGAGCTGTTTTTT. The variable domain in full, with the rest retrieved from reference TRBV5-1 and TRBJ2-2, is KAGVTQTPRYLIKTRGQQVTLSCSPISGHRSVSWYQQTPGQGLQFLFEYFSETQRNKGNFPGRFSGRQFSNSRSEMNVSTLELGDSALYLCASALAPNTGELFFGEGSRLTVL.

CDR3 in amino acids: CASSLRGGQGRYGYTF. The CDR3, as DNA: TGTGCCAGCAGCCTGAGGGGAGGGCAGGGAAGATATGGCTACACCTTC. This chain uses TRBV5-6 with TRBJ1-2; tentatively, D is TRBD1 (5 bases). The CDR3 loop spans 16 amino acids. The V and J ends lost 4 bases and 5 bases respectively, with 21 bases between them. Germline V lookup: CDR1 SGHDT, CDR2 YYEEEE.

The chain links TRBV29-1 to TRBJ1-1; D remains unclear. Germline-derived CDR1 and CDR2 are SQVTM and ANQGSEA. The CDR3 is 13 amino acids. V was clipped by 6 bases and J by 0 bases, with 11 bases between them. The CDR3 region is CSVEGRMNTEAFF. The CDR3 region has the DNA TGCAGCGTCGAGGGTCGCATGAACACTGAAGCTTTCTTT.

This clone was seen once. V gene TRBV5-1 combines with J gene TRBJ2-3; 7 positions agree with TRBD1. The CDR3 extends over 17 amino acids. V shed 4 bases, J shed 2 bases, and the junction held 13 bases outside the gene matches. Germline V gives CDR1 SGHRS, CDR2 YFSETQ. CDR3 residues: CASSPRAQGRITDTQYF. Written as DNA, the CDR3 is TGCGCCAGCAGCCCCAGAGCACAGGGGCGGATCACAGATACGCAGTATTTT.

V is TRBV7-9 and J is TRBJ2-3, with D possibly being TRBD2 (7 bases). This CDR3 comprises 14 residues. In germline, CDR1 is SEHNR, CDR2 FQNEAQ (reference sequence). CDR3 in amino acids: CESRGRGGTDTQYF. The CDR3, as DNA: TGTGAGAGCAGGGGACGGGGGGGCACAGATACGCAGTATTTT.

The CDR3, as DNA: TGTGCCAGCAGCTTCATCGGACAGACTGAAGCTTTCTTT. Translated: CASSFIGQTEAFF. The chain employs TRBV7-8 and TRBJ1-1; D may be TRBD1 (6 bases). Trimming left V 3 bases short and J 5 bases short, with 10 bases between. Germline V gene sequence: CDR1 SGHVS, CDR2 FQNEAQ. CDR3 length: 13 residues.

The V call is TRBV10-3, the J call TRBJ2-2, with D possibly TRBD1 on 6 matching bases. CDR1 and CDR2 (germline): ENHRY, SYGVKD. The CDR3 runs 14 residues. V lost 3 bases and J lost 5, with 10 bases in between. CDR3 sequence: CAISDMGTTGELFF. CDR3 DNA sequence: TGTGCCATCAGTGATATGGGGACAACCGGGGAGCTGTTTTTT.

This rearrangement joins TRBV6-5 to TRBJ1-6; D is perhaps TRBD1 (5 bases). CDR1 MNHEY and CDR2 SVGAGI come from the germline V gene. The CDR3 contains 12 residues. V lost 2 bases and J 13 bases, leaving 9 bases between the germline ends. The CDR3 DNA is TGTGCCAGCAGTTACCGGGGGGGTCCCCTCCACTTT. It encodes CASSYRGGPLHF.

The J gene is TRBJ2-5, the V gene TRBV19; D is unclear. Germline values: CDR1 LNHDA, CDR2 SQIVND (reference sequence). The CDR3 runs 11 residues. V was shortened by 6 bases and J by 1 base, with 3 bases between the two germline ends. The CDR3 sequence is CASSGQETQYF. CDR3 DNA sequence: TGTGCCAGTAGCGGCCAAGAGACCCAGTACTTC.

The chain uses TRBV5-1 and TRBJ2-2; D call uncertain. The CDR3 consists of 16 residues. The ends were cut back, 0 bases at V and 1 base at J, with 10 bases in the middle. Germline V gene sequence: CDR1 SGHRS, CDR2 YFSETQ. The CDR3, as DNA: TGCGCCAGCAGCTTGGGAGACACCCGGAACACCGGGGAGCTGTTTTTT. This encodes CASSLGDTRNTGELFF.

The V and J genes are TRBV6-1 and TRBJ2-7; 9 bases agree with TRBD1. V dropped 7 bases and J dropped 2; count of bases not matched to a gene: 6. Germline V gene data show CDR1 as MNHNS and CDR2 as SASEGT. This CDR3 is 14 amino acids long. Written as DNA, the CDR3 is TGTGCCAGCACCCCTCGACAGGGGGCCTACGAGCAGTACTTC. The encoded protein is CASTPRQGAYEQYF.

The chain uses TRBV5-1 and TRBJ2-5; 7 bases are shared with TRBD2. The CDR3 is 14 amino acids. Germline V gene data show CDR1 as SGHRS and CDR2 as YFSETQ. V shed 1 base and J 5 bases; nucleotides not matched to a gene: 5. Here the CDR3 reads CASSLSGGVETQYF. DNA of the CDR3: TGCGCCAGCAGCTTGTCGGGAGGCGTGGAGACCCAGTACTTC.

The chain links TRBV6-1 to TRBJ1-1, with 8 bases matching TRBD1. In germline, CDR1 is MNHNS, CDR2 SASEGT. The V segment lost 0 bases and the J segment 4 bases; nucleotides outside the gene matches: 4. The length of the CDR3 is 15 residues. CDR3 protein: CASSEAKDRATEAFF. DNA of the CDR3: TGTGCCAGCAGTGAAGCTAAGGACAGGGCCACTGAAGCTTTCTTT.

The gene calls are TRBV19 and TRBJ2-7; D might be TRBD2 (5 bases). Germline loops: CDR1 LNHDA, CDR2 SQIVND (reference sequence). Trimming cost V 3 bases and J 2 bases, with 14 bases left between them. The CDR3 consists of 15 residues. CDR3 sequence: CASSIRSELAYEQYF. In DNA form, the CDR3 reads TGTGCCAGTAGTATTAGGTCAGAACTAGCCTACGAGCAGTACTTC.

V is TRBV5-6 and J is TRBJ2-1; 8 nucleotides agree with TRBD2. Germline V lookup: CDR1 SGHDT, CDR2 YYEEEE. This CDR3 has 15 amino acids. Trimming removed 1 base from V and 6 bases from J; junction bases left unmatched: 6. Written as DNA, the CDR3 is TGTGCCAGCAGCTTGAGGACCAGCGGGGGCAATGAGCAGTTCTTC. This codes for CASSLRTSGGNEQFF.

V usage is TRBV27 and J usage is TRBJ1-4; tentative D call: TRBD1 (5 bases). The CDR3 is made up of 15 amino acids. The V end lost 4 bases, the J end lost 4 bases, and 13 bases lay between the germline ends. Germline V gives CDR1 MNHEY, CDR2 SMNVEV (reference sequence). The CDR3 DNA sequence: TGTGCCAGCAGTTCCGCGGGGGTGCTTAATGAAAAACTGTTTTTT. This translates into CASSSAGVLNEKLFF.